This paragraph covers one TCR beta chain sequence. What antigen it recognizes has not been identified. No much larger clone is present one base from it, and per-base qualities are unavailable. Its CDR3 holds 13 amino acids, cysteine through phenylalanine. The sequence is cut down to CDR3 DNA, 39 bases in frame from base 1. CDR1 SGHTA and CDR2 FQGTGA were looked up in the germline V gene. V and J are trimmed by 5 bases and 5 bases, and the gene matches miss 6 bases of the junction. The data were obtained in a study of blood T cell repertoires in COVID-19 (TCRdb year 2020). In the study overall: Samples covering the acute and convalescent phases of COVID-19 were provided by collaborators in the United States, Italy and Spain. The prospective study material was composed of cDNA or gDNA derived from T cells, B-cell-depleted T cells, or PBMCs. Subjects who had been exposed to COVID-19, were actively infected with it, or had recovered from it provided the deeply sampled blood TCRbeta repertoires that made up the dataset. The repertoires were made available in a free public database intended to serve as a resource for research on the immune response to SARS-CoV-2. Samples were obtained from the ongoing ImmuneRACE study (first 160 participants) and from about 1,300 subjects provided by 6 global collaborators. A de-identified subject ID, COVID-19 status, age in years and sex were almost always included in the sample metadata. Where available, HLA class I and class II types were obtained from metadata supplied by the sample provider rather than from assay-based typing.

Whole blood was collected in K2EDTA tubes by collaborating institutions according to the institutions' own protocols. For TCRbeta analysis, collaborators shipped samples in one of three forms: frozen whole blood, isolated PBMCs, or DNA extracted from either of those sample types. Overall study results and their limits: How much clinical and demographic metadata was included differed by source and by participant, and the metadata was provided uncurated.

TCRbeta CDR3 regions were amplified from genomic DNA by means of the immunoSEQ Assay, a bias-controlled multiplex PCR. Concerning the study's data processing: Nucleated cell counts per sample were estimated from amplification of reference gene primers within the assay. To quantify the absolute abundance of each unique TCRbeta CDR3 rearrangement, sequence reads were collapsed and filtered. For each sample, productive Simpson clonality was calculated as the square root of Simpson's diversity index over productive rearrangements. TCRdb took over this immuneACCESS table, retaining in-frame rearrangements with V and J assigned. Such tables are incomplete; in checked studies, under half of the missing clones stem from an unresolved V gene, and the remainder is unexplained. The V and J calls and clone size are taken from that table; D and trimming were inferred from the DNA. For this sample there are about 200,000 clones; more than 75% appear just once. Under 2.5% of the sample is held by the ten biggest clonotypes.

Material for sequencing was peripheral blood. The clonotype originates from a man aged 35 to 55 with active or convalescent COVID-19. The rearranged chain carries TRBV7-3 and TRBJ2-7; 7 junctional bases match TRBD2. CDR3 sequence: CASSRTRDDEQYF. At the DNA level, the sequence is TGTGCCAGCAGCCGGACTAGGGACGACGAGCAGTACTTC.